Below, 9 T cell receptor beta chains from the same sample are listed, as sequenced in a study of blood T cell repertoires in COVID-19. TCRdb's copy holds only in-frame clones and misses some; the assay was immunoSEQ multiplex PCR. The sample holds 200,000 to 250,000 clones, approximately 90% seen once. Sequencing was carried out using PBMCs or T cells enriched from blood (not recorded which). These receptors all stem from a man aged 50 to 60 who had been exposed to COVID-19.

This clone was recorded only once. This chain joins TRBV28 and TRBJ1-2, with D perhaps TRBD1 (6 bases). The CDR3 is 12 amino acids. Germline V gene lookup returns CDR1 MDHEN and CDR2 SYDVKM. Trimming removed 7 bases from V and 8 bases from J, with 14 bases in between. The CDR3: CASKPRGQGYTF. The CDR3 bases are TGTGCCAGCAAGCCCAGGGGCCAAGGCTACACCTTC.

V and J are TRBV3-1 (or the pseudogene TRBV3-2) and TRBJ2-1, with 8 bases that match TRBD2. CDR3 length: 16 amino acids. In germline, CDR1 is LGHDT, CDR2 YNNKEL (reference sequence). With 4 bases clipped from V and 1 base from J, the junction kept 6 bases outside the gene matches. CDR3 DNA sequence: TGTGCCAGCAGCCCGGGGACTAGACGGTCCTACAATGAGCAGTTCTTC. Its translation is CASSPGTRRSYNEQFF.

The CDR3 loop reads CASRSGTDTQYF. The CDR3 region has the DNA TGTGCCAGCAGAAGCGGCACAGATACGCAGTATTTT. V and J are TRBV12-3 or TRBV12-4 and TRBJ2-3; unclear D gene. The CDR3 runs 12 residues. V was pared by 6 bases and J by 1 base, with 5 bases between.

The CDR3: CAISEEAPTQETQYF. The CDR3, as DNA: TGTGCCATCAGTGAGGAGGCTCCTACCCAAGAGACCCAGTACTTC. The chain combines TRBV10-3 with TRBJ2-5; no definite D call. The CDR3 contains 15 residues. The germline gives CDR1 ENHRY, CDR2 SYGVKD. V was clipped by 2 bases and J by 1 base, with 11 bases between them.

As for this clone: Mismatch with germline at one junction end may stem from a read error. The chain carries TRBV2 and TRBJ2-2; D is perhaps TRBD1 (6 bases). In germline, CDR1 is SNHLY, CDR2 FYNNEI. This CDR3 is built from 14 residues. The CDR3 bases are TGTGCCGGGGGACAAGAATGGAACTCCGGGGAGCTGTTTTTT. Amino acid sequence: CAGGQEWNSGELFF. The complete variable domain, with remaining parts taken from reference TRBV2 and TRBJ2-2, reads EPEVTQTPSHQVTQMGQEVILRCVPISNHLYFYWYRQILGQKVEFLVSFYNNEISEKSEIFDDQFSVERPDGSNFTLKIRSTKLEDSAMYFCAGGQEWNSGELFFGEGSRLTVL.

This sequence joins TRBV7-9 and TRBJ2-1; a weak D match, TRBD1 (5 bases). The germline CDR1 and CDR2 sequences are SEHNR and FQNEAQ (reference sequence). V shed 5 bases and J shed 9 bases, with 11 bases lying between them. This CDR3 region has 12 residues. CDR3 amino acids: CASSPGIGEQFF. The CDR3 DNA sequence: TGTGCCAGCAGCCCAGGGATCGGTGAGCAGTTCTTC. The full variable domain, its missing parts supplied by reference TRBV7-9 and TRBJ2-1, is DTGVSQNPRHKITKRGQNVTFRCDPISEHNRLYWYRQTLGQGPEFLTYFQNEAQLEKSRLLSDRFSAERPKGSFSTLEIQRTEQGDSAMYLCASSPGIGEQFFGPGTRLTVL.

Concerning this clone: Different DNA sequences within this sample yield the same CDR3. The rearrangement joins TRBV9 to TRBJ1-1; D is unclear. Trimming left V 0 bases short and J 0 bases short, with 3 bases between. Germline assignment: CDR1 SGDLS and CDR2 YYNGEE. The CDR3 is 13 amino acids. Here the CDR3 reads CASSVAVNTEAFF. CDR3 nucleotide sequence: TGTGCCAGCAGCGTAGCGGTGAACACTGAAGCTTTCTTT.

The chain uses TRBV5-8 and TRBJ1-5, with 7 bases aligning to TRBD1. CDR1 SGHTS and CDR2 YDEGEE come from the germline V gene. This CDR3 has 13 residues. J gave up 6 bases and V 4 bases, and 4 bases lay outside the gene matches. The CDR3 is CASSRDRAQPQHF. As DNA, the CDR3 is TGTGCCAGCAGCCGAGACAGGGCTCAGCCCCAGCATTTT.

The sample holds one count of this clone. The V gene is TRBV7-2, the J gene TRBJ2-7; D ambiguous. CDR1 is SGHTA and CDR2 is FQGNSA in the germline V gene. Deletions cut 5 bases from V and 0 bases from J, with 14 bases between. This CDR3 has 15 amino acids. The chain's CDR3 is CASSPRMTRSYEQYF. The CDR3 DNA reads TGTGCCAGCAGCCCTAGGATGACGCGCTCCTACGAGCAGTACTTC.